A selection of T cell receptor delta chains follows, all from one sample in a study of Vδ1+ human thymocytes. TCRdb reprocessed the multiplex PCR reads using CATT. The sample has 21,000 or so delta-chain clones, 8.1% seen once. The sample taken for sequencing was Vdelta1+ gamma-delta thymocytes from the thymus. The source is a child under two years old who had congenital heart surgery. Each CDR3 is given with its conserved first and last residue. Each record gives: clone size, J gene, V gene, D gene, CDR3 length, CDR3 protein, CDR3 DNA. The D gene is left open where the match is weak. Only some rows state a clone size, as once, few, many or a class for expanded clones.

clone_size: medium-sized; j_call: TRDJ1; v_call: TRDV2; d_call: TRDD3; cdr3_length: 17; cdr3_aa: CACDTCGGLPLGDKLIF; cdr3_nt: TGTGCCTGTGACACCTGTGGGGGATTGCCCCTTGGGGATAAACTCATCTTT
clone_size: -; j_call: TRDJ1; v_call: TRDV1; d_call: TRDD3; cdr3_length: 21; cdr3_aa: CALGEPPIVGGMFMGTDKLIF; cdr3_nt: TGTGCTCTTGGGGAACCCCCCATTGTCGGGGGGATGTTTATGGGCACCGATAAACTCATCTTT
clone_size: few; j_call: TRDJ1; v_call: TRDV1; d_call: -; cdr3_length: 15; cdr3_aa: CALGEIGRRPDKLIF; cdr3_nt: TGTGCTCTTGGGGAAATTGGCAGGAGGCCCGATAAACTCATCTTT
clone_size: few; j_call: TRDJ1; v_call: TRDV1; d_call: TRDD3; cdr3_length: 22; cdr3_aa: CALGEPIPDLGGIAKGTDKLIF; cdr3_nt: TGTGCTCTTGGGGAACCTATTCCCGACTTGGGGGGGATCGCTAAAGGCACCGATAAACTCATCTTT
clone_size: few; j_call: TRDJ1; v_call: TRDV1; d_call: TRDD3; cdr3_length: 19; cdr3_aa: CALGELFRRDGGYTDKLIF; cdr3_nt: TGTGCTCTTGGGGAACTATTTCGTCGGGACGGGGGATACACCGATAAACTCATCTTT
clone_size: few; j_call: TRDJ2; v_call: TRDV1; d_call: -; cdr3_length: 16; cdr3_aa: CAPGEPSFGLTAQLFF; cdr3_nt: TGTGCTCCTGGGGAGCCTTCCTTCGGGTTGACAGCACAACTCTTCTTT
clone_size: few; j_call: TRDJ1; v_call: TRDV1; d_call: -; cdr3_length: 15; cdr3_aa: CALGESASFTDKLIF; cdr3_nt: TGTGCTCTTGGGGAATCTGCCAGCTTCACCGATAAACTCATCTTT
clone_size: few; j_call: TRDJ1; v_call: TRDV1; d_call: TRDD3; cdr3_length: 20; cdr3_aa: CALGEWVGWAVGDLTDKLIF; cdr3_nt: TGTGCTCTTGGGGAATGGGTCGGTTGGGCCGTGGGGGATTTAACCGATAAACTCATCTTT
clone_size: few; j_call: TRDJ1; v_call: TRDV1; d_call: TRDD3; cdr3_length: 22; cdr3_aa: CALGERSLGLPRTGGHTDKLIF; cdr3_nt: TGTGCTCTTGGGGAACGGTCCCTAGGCCTTCCCCGTACTGGGGGACACACCGATAAACTCATCTTT
clone_size: few; j_call: TRDJ1; v_call: TRDV1; d_call: -; cdr3_length: 18; cdr3_aa: CALGEVYWVISYTDKLIF; cdr3_nt: TGTGCTCTTGGGGAAGTCTACTGGGTGATCTCGTACACCGATAAACTCATCTTT
clone_size: few; j_call: TRDJ1; v_call: TRDV1; d_call: TRDD3; cdr3_length: 24; cdr3_aa: CALGDSSVAPPKLGERKNSDKLIF; cdr3_nt: TGTGCTCTTGGGGATTCCTCTGTGGCTCCCCCTAAACTGGGGGAACGGAAGAACTCCGATAAACTCATCTTT
clone_size: -; j_call: TRDJ1; v_call: TRDV1; d_call: TRDD3; cdr3_length: 18; cdr3_aa: CALGELGWWGMQADKLIF; cdr3_nt: TGTGCTCTTGGGGAACTCGGTTGGTGGGGGATGCAAGCCGATAAACTCATCTTT
clone_size: few; j_call: TRDJ1; v_call: TRDV1; d_call: TRDD2; cdr3_length: 27; cdr3_aa: CALGEIKHGLPTVAGIGQPSYTDKLIF; cdr3_nt: TGTGCTCTTGGGGAAATTAAACATGGCCTTCCTACGGTTGCGGGGATTGGGCAACCTTCTTACACCGATAAACTCATCTTT
clone_size: few; j_call: TRDJ3; v_call: TRDV2; d_call: -; cdr3_length: 19; cdr3_aa: CACDTLGIFGSWDTRQMFF; cdr3_nt: TGTGCCTGTGACACTCTGGGGATTTTCGGGTCCTGGGACACCCGACAGATGTTTTTC
clone_size: -; j_call: TRDJ1; v_call: TRDV1; d_call: TRDD3; cdr3_length: 17; cdr3_aa: CALGEPLGDKGSDKLIF; cdr3_nt: TGTGCTCTTGGGGAGCCCCTGGGGGATAAGGGTTCCGATAAACTCATCTTT
clone_size: -; j_call: TRDJ1; v_call: TRDV2; d_call: TRDD3; cdr3_length: 18; cdr3_aa: CACDGGCWGILYFDKLIF; cdr3_nt: TGTGCCTGTGATGGTGGATGCTGGGGGATCCTTTATTTCGACAAACTCATCTTT
clone_size: few; j_call: TRDJ1; v_call: TRDV1; d_call: TRDD3; cdr3_length: 16; cdr3_aa: CALGERSAQLGIQLIF; cdr3_nt: TGTGCTCTTGGGGAACGGTCAGCCCAGCTGGGGATACAACTCATCTTT
clone_size: -; j_call: TRDJ2; v_call: TRDV2; d_call: TRDD3; cdr3_length: 18; cdr3_aa: CACDTGRSWGIISAQLFF; cdr3_nt: TGTGCCTGTGACACCGGAAGGAGCTGGGGGATAATATCAGCACAACTCTTCTTT
clone_size: -; j_call: TRDJ2; v_call: TRDV1; d_call: -; cdr3_length: 22; cdr3_aa: CALGDSKSLLALGGALTAQLFF; cdr3_nt: TGTGCTCTTGGGGATAGTAAGAGTCTCCTTGCACTGGGAGGCGCTTTGACAGCACAACTCTTCTTT
clone_size: -; j_call: TRDJ1; v_call: TRDV1; d_call: -; cdr3_length: 21; cdr3_aa: CALGQNLSHAGAPVYTDKLIF; cdr3_nt: TGTGCTCTTGGGCAAAACCTATCCCACGCCGGGGCTCCAGTGTACACCGATAAACTCATCTTT
clone_size: few; j_call: TRDJ2; v_call: TRDV1; d_call: TRDD3; cdr3_length: 31; cdr3_aa: CALGELDDSRDWGRYTTEPYTGAGLTAQLFF; cdr3_nt: TGTGCTCTTGGGGAACTGGATGATTCCCGAGACTGGGGGAGGTATACTACAGAGCCCTATACTGGGGCAGGTTTGACAGCACAACTCTTCTTT
clone_size: -; j_call: TRDJ1; v_call: TRDV1; d_call: -; cdr3_length: 15; cdr3_aa: CALGEASLDPDKLIF; cdr3_nt: TGTGCTCTTGGGGAGGCCTCGTTAGACCCCGATAAACTCATCTTT
clone_size: few; j_call: TRDJ1; v_call: TRDV1; d_call: TRDD3; cdr3_length: 17; cdr3_aa: CALGELYWGSVTDKLIF; cdr3_nt: TGTGCTCTTGGGGAACTATACTGGGGGTCCGTCACCGATAAACTCATCTTT
clone_size: few; j_call: TRDJ1; v_call: TRDV1; d_call: TRDD3; cdr3_length: 19; cdr3_aa: CALGIRWGIRPTYTDKLIF; cdr3_nt: TGTGCTCTTGGGATCCGCTGGGGGATACGGCCGACCTACACCGATAAACTCATCTTT
clone_size: few; j_call: TRDJ1; v_call: TRDV1; d_call: TRDD3; cdr3_length: 20; cdr3_aa: CALGELGGLPHGYGTDKLIF; cdr3_nt: TGTGCTCTTGGGGAATTGGGGGGACTTCCCCATGGATACGGCACCGATAAACTCATCTTT
clone_size: -; j_call: TRDJ1; v_call: TRDV1; d_call: TRDD3; cdr3_length: 23; cdr3_aa: CALGDSSVAPPKLGVPYTDKLIF; cdr3_nt: TGTGCTCTTGGGGATTCCTCTGTGGCTCCCCCTAAACTGGGGGTTCCGTACACCGATAAACTCATCTTT
clone_size: -; j_call: TRDJ1; v_call: TRDV1; d_call: -; cdr3_length: 15; cdr3_aa: CALAPQGGPADKLIF; cdr3_nt: TGTGCTCTTGCCCCCCAGGGTGGGCCGGCCGATAAACTCATCTTT
clone_size: medium-sized; j_call: TRDJ1; v_call: TRDV2; d_call: TRDD3; cdr3_length: 18; cdr3_aa: CACDTALLGDIPVDKLIF; cdr3_nt: TGTGCCTGTGACACCGCCCTACTGGGGGATATACCCGTCGATAAACTCATCTTT
clone_size: -; j_call: TRDJ1; v_call: TRDV1; d_call: TRDD3; cdr3_length: 16; cdr3_aa: CALGMFLGVDTDKLIF; cdr3_nt: TGTGCTCTTGGGATGTTCCTGGGGGTCGACACCGATAAACTCATCTTT
clone_size: -; j_call: TRDJ1; v_call: TRDV1; d_call: -; cdr3_length: 13; cdr3_aa: CALCLLYTDKLIF; cdr3_nt: TGTGCTCTCTGCTTATTGTACACCGATAAACTCATCTTT